The T cell receptor beta chain described here comes from a study of T cells in Graves' hyperthyroidism and ophthalmopathy. Regarding the study as a whole: Most thyroid clonotypes with frequency above 0.001 were detected in blood. Ophthalmopathy and stable hyperthyroidism were told apart by a 13 V-J model.

V dropped 10 bases and J dropped 7 bases, with 13 bases sitting between them. This CDR3 has 12 residues. The V gene's germline CDR1 is LNHDA and CDR2 SQIVND (reference sequence). This clonotype was recorded once. Its antigen is unidentified. RNA transcripts served as the template for amplifying TCR beta CDR3 regions. Carried out on the TCR CDR3, a first-round RT-PCR used the HTBI primer set. TCRdb analysed the multiplex PCR reads with MiXCR anew, one entry per CDR3 protein. The data hold about 740,000 distinct CDR3 sequences, with 11% to 15% observed a single time. Newly diagnosed patients aged 18 to 65 had hyperthyroidism of under 2 months' duration. A roughly 10 ml volume of fresh peripheral blood provided the PBMCs.

V usage is TRBV19 and J usage is TRBJ2-2, with D tentatively TRBD1 (6 bases). The clonotype was recovered from a woman under 30 with Graves' hyperthyroidism. The sequencing sample was made of blood. CDR3 sequence (DNA): TGTGCCATAGGAACAGGGTTCGGGGAGCTGTTTTTT. Protein sequence: CAIGTGFGELFF.